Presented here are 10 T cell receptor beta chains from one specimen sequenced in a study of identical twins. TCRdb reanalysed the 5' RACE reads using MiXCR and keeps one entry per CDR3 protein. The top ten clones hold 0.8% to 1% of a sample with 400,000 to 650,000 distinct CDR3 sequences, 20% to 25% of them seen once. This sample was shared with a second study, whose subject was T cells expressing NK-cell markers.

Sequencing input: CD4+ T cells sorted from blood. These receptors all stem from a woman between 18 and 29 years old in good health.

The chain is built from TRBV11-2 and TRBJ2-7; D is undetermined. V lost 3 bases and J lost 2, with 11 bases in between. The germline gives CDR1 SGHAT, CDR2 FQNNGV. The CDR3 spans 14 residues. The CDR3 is CASSFIGVPYEQYF. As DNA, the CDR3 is TGTGCCAGCAGCTTCATTGGAGTTCCCTACGAGCAGTACTTC.

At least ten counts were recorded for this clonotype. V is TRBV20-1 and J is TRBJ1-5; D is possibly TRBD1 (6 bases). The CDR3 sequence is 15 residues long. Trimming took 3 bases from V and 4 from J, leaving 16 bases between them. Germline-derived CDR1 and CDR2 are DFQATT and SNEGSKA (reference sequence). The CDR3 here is CSASFAGVRNQPQHF. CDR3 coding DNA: TGCAGTGCTAGTTTTGCAGGGGTCCGGAATCAGCCCCAGCATTTT.

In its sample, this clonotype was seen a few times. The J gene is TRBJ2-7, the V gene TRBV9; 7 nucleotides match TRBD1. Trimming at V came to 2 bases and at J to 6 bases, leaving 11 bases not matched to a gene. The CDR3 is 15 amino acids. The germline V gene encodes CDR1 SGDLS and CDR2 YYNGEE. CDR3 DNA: TGTGCCAGCAGCGTGGCGACAGGGACGAATAGCGAGCAGTACTTC. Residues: CASSVATGTNSEQYF.

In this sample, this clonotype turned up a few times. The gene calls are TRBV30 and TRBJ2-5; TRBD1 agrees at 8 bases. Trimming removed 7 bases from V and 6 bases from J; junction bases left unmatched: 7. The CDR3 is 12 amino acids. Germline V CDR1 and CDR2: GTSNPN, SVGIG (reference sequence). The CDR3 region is CAFRTGPQTQYF. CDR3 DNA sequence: TGTGCCTTTAGGACAGGGCCGCAGACCCAGTACTTC.

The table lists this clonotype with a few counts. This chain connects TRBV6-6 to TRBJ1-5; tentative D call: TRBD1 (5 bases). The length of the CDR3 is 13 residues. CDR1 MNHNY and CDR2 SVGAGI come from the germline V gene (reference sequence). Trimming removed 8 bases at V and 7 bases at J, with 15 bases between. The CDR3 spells CASSQGAEQPQHF. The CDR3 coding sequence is TGTGCCAGCTCGCAGGGTGCGGAGCAGCCCCAGCATTTT.

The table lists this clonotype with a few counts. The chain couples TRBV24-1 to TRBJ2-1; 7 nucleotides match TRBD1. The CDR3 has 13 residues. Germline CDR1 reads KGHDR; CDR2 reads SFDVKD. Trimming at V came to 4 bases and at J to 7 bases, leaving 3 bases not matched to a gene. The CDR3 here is CATSDLTGNEQFF. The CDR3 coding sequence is TGTGCCACCAGTGACTTGACAGGGAATGAGCAGTTCTTC.

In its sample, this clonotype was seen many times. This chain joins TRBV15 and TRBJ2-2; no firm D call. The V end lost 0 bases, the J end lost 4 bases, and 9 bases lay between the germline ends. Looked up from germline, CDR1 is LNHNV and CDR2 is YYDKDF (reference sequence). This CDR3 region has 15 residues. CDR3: CATSREVRFTGELFF. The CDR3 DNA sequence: TGTGCCACCAGCAGAGAAGTTCGATTCACCGGGGAGCTGTTTTTT.

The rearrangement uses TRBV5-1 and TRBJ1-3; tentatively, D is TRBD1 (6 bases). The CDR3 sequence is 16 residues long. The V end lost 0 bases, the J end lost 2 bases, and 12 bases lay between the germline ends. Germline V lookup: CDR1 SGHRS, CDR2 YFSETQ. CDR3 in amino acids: CASSLVQGMAGNTIYF. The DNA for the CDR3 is TGCGCCAGCAGCTTGGTTCAGGGGATGGCTGGAAACACCATATATTTT.

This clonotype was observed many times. This CDR3 is CASSGDFTWHF. The CDR3, as DNA: TGTGCCAGCAGTGGGGACTTTACGTGGCATTTT. The chain recombines TRBV2 with TRBJ1-5; TRBD1 might be the D (5 bases). Per germline, CDR1 SNHLY and CDR2 FYNNEI. Trimming left V 4 bases short and J 15 bases short, with 13 bases between. The CDR3 loop spans 11 amino acids.

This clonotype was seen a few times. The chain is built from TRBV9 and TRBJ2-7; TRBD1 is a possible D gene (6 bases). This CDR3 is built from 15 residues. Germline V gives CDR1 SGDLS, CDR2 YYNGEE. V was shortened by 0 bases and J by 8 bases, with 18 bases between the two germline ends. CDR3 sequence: CASSVEGQQNSKQYF. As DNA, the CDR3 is TGTGCCAGCAGCGTAGAAGGACAGCAGAATTCGAAGCAGTACTTC.